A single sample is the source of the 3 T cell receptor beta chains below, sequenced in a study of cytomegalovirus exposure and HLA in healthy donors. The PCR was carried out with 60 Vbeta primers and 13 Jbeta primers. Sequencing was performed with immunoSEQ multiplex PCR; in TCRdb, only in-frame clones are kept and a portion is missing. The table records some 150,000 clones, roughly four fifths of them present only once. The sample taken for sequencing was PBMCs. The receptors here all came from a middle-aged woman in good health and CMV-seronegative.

CDR3 amino acids: CASRQLAGGDNEQFF. Written as DNA, the CDR3 is TGTGCCAGCAGGCAACTAGCGGGAGGGGACAATGAGCAGTTCTTC. The chain recombines TRBV27 with TRBJ2-1, with TRBD2 matching 13 bases. J gave up 5 bases and V 6 bases, and 4 bases lay outside the gene matches. The germline CDR1 and CDR2 sequences are MNHEY and SMNVEV (reference sequence). The CDR3 is 15 amino acids.

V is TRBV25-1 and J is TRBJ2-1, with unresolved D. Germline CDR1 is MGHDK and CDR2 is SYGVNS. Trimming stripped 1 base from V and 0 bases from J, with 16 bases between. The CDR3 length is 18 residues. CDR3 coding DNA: TGTGCCAGCAGTGAATCGATTGTTTTCTCGAGCTCCTACAATGAGCAGTTCTTC. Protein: CASSESIVFSSSYNEQFF.

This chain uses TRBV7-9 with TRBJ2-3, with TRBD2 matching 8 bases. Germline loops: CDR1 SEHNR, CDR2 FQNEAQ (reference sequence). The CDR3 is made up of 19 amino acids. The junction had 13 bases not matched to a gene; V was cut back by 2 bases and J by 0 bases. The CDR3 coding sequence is TGTGCCAGCAGCTTAAACTTTGCGGGAGGAGGACCTAGCACAGATACGCAGTATTTT. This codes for CASSLNFAGGGPSTDTQYF.